The 25 T cell receptor beta chains below all came from one sample that was sequenced in a study of technical replicates of blood from a handful of donors. Clones were read by immunoSEQ multiplex PCR, and TCRdb kept only the in-frame ones, dropping some. Of about 100,000 clones listed, about 95% are singletons. Source material: T cells isolated from PBMCs. These receptor sequences come from a human donor in good health.

The CDR3 nucleotides are TGTGCCAGCAGCCCAAGCGGGGGGGTAACCGAAAAACTGTTTTTT. Its translation is CASSPSGGVTEKLFF. The chain joins TRBV7-2 to TRBJ1-4; D may be TRBD1 (5 bases). Trimming cost V 5 bases and J 8 bases, with 18 bases left between them. The V gene's germline CDR1 is SGHTA and CDR2 FQGNSA. The CDR3 contains 15 residues.

The chain recombines TRBV5-4 with TRBJ2-7; tentative D call: TRBD2 (7 bases). V shed 5 bases and J shed 2 bases, with 14 bases lying between them. Germline V lookup: CDR1 SGHNT, CDR2 YYREEE (reference sequence). This CDR3 is 14 amino acids long. The CDR3 here is CASRGGDGPYEQYF. In DNA, the CDR3 is TGTGCCAGCAGAGGGGGGGACGGGCCCTACGAGCAGTACTTC.

The chain has TRBV9 and TRBJ1-3; 8 bases agree with TRBD1. V lost 2 bases to trimming and J lost 3 bases; unmatched junction nucleotides: 4. Germline lookup yields CDR1 SGDLS and CDR2 YYNGEE. This CDR3 spans 15 amino acids. CDR3 nucleotide sequence: TGTGCCAGCAGCGTCGGGACAGGCCTTGGAAACACCATATATTTT. As protein: CASSVGTGLGNTIYF.

The rearrangement links TRBV4-1 to TRBJ2-1; D may be TRBD2 (5 bases). Germline values: CDR1 MGHRA, CDR2 YSYEKL. The V end was cut by 0 bases, the J end by 2 bases, with 14 bases between. There are 17 residues in the CDR3. The CDR3 loop is CASSQEGLAGAYNEQFF. The CDR3 DNA reads TGCGCCAGCAGCCAAGAAGGGCTAGCTGGGGCCTACAATGAGCAGTTCTTC.

V gene TRBV5-6 combines with J gene TRBJ2-7, with D uncertain. The CDR3 extends over 14 amino acids. Per the germline V gene, CDR1 is SGHDT and CDR2 is YYEEEE. Trimming left V 4 bases short and J 1 base short, with 12 bases between. Written as DNA, the CDR3 is TGTGCCAGCAGCGGGCACATTCAATCCTACGAGCAGTACTTC. Translated: CASSGHIQSYEQYF.

This chain uses TRBV18 with TRBJ2-5; 11 nucleotides match TRBD2. Germline V gene data show CDR1 as KGHSH and CDR2 as LQKENI. Trimming cost V 3 bases and J 0 bases; bases outside gene matches: 9. CDR3 length equals 18 residues. The CDR3 loop reads CASSPSGLAARYQETQYF. CDR3 bases: TGTGCCAGCTCACCGTCGGGACTAGCGGCTCGGTACCAAGAGACCCAGTACTTC.

The chain couples TRBV19 to TRBJ1-3; 10 positions agree with TRBD1. This CDR3 spans 16 amino acids. V trimming: 6 bases; J trimming: 3 bases; junction bases outside the gene matches: 8. The germline V gene encodes CDR1 LNHDA and CDR2 SQIVND (reference sequence). The CDR3 DNA reads TGTGCCAGTAGAATCACCGGGACAGGGGATGGAAACACCATATATTTT. Encoded protein: CASRITGTGDGNTIYF.

The chain combines TRBV11-1 with TRBJ2-4; TRBD1 might be the D (6 bases). CDR3 length equals 13 residues. The V gene's germline CDR1 is SGHAT and CDR2 FQDESV (reference sequence). Trimming left V 1 base short and J 6 bases short, with 7 bases between. CDR3 amino acids: CASSLGRGNIQYF. DNA for the CDR3: TGTGCCAGCAGCTTAGGCAGGGGAAACATTCAGTACTTC.

The chain links TRBV6-5 to TRBJ1-1; TRBD1 aligns across 8 bases. This CDR3 is built from 16 residues. Germline values: CDR1 MNHEY, CDR2 SVGAGI. V lost 2 bases to trimming and J lost 0 bases; unmatched junction nucleotides: 5. CDR3: CASSYHETGVNTEAFF. Written as DNA, the CDR3 is TGTGCCAGCAGTTACCATGAGACAGGGGTGAACACTGAAGCTTTCTTT.

The chain is built from TRBV11-3 and TRBJ2-1; D unclear. Deletions cut 5 bases from V and 2 bases from J, with 16 bases between. Per germline, CDR1 SGHNT and CDR2 YENEEA. CDR3 size: 16 residues. The chain's CDR3 is CASSQPTEIPYNEQFF. CDR3 in DNA: TGTGCCAGCAGCCAGCCAACAGAAATTCCCTACAATGAGCAGTTCTTC.

This clone was observed once. The chain combines TRBV28 with TRBJ2-7; 7 positions agree with TRBD2. The CDR3 sequence is 13 residues long. Germline CDR1 and CDR2: MDHEN and SYDVKM. V lost 9 bases and J lost 4; bases outside the gene matches: 9. The CDR3 loop reads CASTGTTLYEQYF. The CDR3 DNA sequence: TGTGCCAGTACCGGGACTACCCTATACGAGCAGTACTTC.

This rearrangement joins TRBV19 to TRBJ1-4; no firm D call. Germline CDR1 is LNHDA and CDR2 is SQIVND (reference sequence). Deletions cut 9 bases from V and 6 bases from J, with 20 bases between. The CDR3 length is 15 residues. This CDR3 reads CASHPRGALDEKLFF. In nucleotides, the CDR3 is TGTGCCAGCCACCCACGGGGTGCCCTGGATGAAAAACTGTTTTTT.

V and J are TRBV27 and TRBJ2-7, with a tentative D call TRBD1 (7 bases). In germline, CDR1 is MNHEY, CDR2 SMNVEV (reference sequence). V lost 3 bases and J 5 bases, leaving 14 bases between the germline ends. The CDR3 has 14 residues. The CDR3 sequence: CASSFQGGIDEQYF. DNA for the CDR3: TGTGCCAGCAGTTTCCAGGGGGGTATCGACGAGCAGTACTTC.

This chain joins TRBV20-1 and TRBJ2-4; the D is unclear. The germline V and J ends were trimmed by 7 bases and 3 bases, with 7 bases remaining between them. Germline loops: CDR1 DFQATT, CDR2 SNEGSKA (reference sequence). The length of the CDR3 is 11 residues. CDR3 in amino acids: CSVTLKNIQYF. The CDR3 DNA sequence: TGCAGTGTAACTCTCAAAAACATTCAGTACTTC.

This chain uses TRBV19 with TRBJ2-7; the D gene is possibly TRBD1 (5 bases). CDR3 length: 16 amino acids. V was shortened by 5 bases and J by 4 bases, with 21 bases between the two germline ends. CDR1 and CDR2 from the germline V gene are LNHDA and SQIVND (reference sequence). CDR3 sequence (DNA): TGTGCCAGTAGTTGGGGCGACGCAGAGAACGGATACGAGCAGTACTTC. Its protein is CASSWGDAENGYEQYF. The full variable domain, in which reference TRBV19 and TRBJ2-7 provide the parts outside the CDR3, is DGGITQSPKYLFRKEGQNVTLSCEQNLNHDAMYWYRQDPGQGLRLIYYSQIVNDFQKGDIAEGYSVSREKKESFPLTVTSAQKNPTAFYLCASSWGDAENGYEQYFGPGTRLTVT.

This chain joins TRBV2 and TRBJ1-4; 7 nucleotides line up with TRBD1. CDR1 and CDR2 (germline): SNHLY, FYNNEI. The CDR3 totals 15 residues. V shed 7 bases, J shed 5 bases, and the junction held 10 bases outside the gene matches. The CDR3 region has the DNA TGTGCCAGCAAACTAGGGGGCTCGGGGAATGAAAAACTGTTTTTT. Translated: CASKLGGSGNEKLFF.

V usage is TRBV2 and J usage is TRBJ2-5, with TRBD1 matching over 8 bases. The V segment lost 8 bases and the J segment 5 bases; nucleotides outside the gene matches: 4. Germline CDR1 and CDR2: SNHLY and FYNNEI. CDR3 size: 12 residues. CDR3 sequence: CASDPGGETQYF. CDR3 in DNA: TGTGCCAGCGACCCAGGGGGCGAGACCCAGTACTTC.

The J gene is TRBJ1-1, the V gene TRBV6-5, with D perhaps TRBD1 (5 bases). V was pared by 1 base and J by 2 bases, with 11 bases between. The CDR3 covers 15 residues. The germline V gene has CDR1 MNHEY and CDR2 SVGAGI. The CDR3: CASSYFGGSNTEAFF. In DNA, the CDR3 is TGTGCCAGCAGTTACTTCGGGGGATCTAACACTGAAGCTTTCTTT.

This CDR3 reads CASRFKRGTSYEQYF. The DNA of the CDR3 is TGTGCAAGTCGCTTCAAGCGGGGGACCTCCTACGAGCAGTACTTC. The chain links TRBV12-2 to TRBJ2-7; the D call in the table, TRBD2, was not verified against the DNA. TRBV12-2 is assigned pseudogene status. The CDR3 has 15 residues.

The chain couples TRBV6-5 to TRBJ2-7; D is unresolved. CDR3 length equals 14 residues. Trimming pared 10 bases from V and 4 bases from J, leaving 20 bases between. CDR1 is MNHEY, CDR2 SVGAGI, per germline. CDR3 nucleotides: TGTGCCACCGCTCGGAGTATTAATGTTTACGAGCAGTACTTC. Translation gives CATARSINVYEQYF.

The genes are TRBV7-8 and TRBJ2-7; 12 bases are shared with TRBD2. Germline V gene sequence: CDR1 SGHVS, CDR2 FQNEAQ. The V segment lost 4 bases and the J segment 5 bases; nucleotides outside the gene matches: 9. The CDR3 has 16 amino acids. DNA for the CDR3: TGTGCCAGCAGCTCCCTGACTAGCGGGAGCCTAGACGAGCAGTACTTC. It specifies CASSSLTSGSLDEQYF.

V gene TRBV27 combines with J gene TRBJ1-4, with D possibly TRBD1 on 5 matching bases. Germline loops: CDR1 MNHEY, CDR2 SMNVEV (reference sequence). Trimming cost V 3 bases and J 10 bases, with 15 bases left between them. This CDR3 is built from 14 residues. The CDR3 DNA is TGTGCCAGCAGTTTCGGGGCAGAGGGAGGAAAACTGTTTTTT. Translating it yields CASSFGAEGGKLFF.

This clone was found once. The chain carries TRBV19 and TRBJ2-2; 7 nucleotides line up with TRBD2. The germline V gene has CDR1 LNHDA and CDR2 SQIVND (reference sequence). The CDR3 totals 15 residues. V shed 7 bases and J 2 bases; nucleotides not matched to a gene: 7. The CDR3 is CASTSPGLNTGELFF. The CDR3 nucleotides are TGTGCCAGTACCTCTCCGGGACTAAACACCGGGGAGCTGTTTTTT.

The gene calls are TRBV29-1 and TRBJ2-3; 9 bases map to TRBD2. Per germline, CDR1 SQVTM and CDR2 ANQGSEA. This CDR3 is 13 amino acids long. CDR3 loop: CGAPREGPDTQYF. CDR3 coding DNA: TGCGGGGCGCCGCGGGAGGGCCCAGATACGCAGTATTTT.

This chain links TRBV19 with TRBJ1-1; TRBD1 matches at 11 bases. The CDR3 is 17 amino acids. Trimming took 2 bases from V and 6 from J; bases not matched to a gene: 11. Germline V gene sequence: CDR1 LNHDA, CDR2 SQIVND (reference sequence). CDR3 amino acids: CASSISGTGGSWSEAFF. In DNA form, the CDR3 reads TGTGCCAGTAGTATAAGCGGGACAGGGGGAAGTTGGTCTGAAGCTTTCTTT.